This paragraph covers one TCR beta chain sequence. Antigen: not known. This sample was taken from a study of shared clonotypes between healthy human individuals. General study points: Sequencing depth was a factor that was expected to affect clonotype sharing among donors.

CDR1 is MGHRA, CDR2 YSYEKL, per germline. V lost 4 bases to trimming and J lost 5 bases, with 18 bases between them. There are 16 residues in the CDR3. Healthy adults negative for HIV, lacking recent acute infections or vaccinations, served as donors. All donors were Caucasian adults living in Nashville, Tennessee. Each subset's genomic DNA was shared equally among a number of immunoSEQ plates. Sequencing was performed with immunoSEQ multiplex PCR; in TCRdb, only in-frame clones are kept and a portion is missing. Here the sample spans roughly 660,000 clones, 90% being singletons. The sequence derives from a young man in good health. Some clones in this sample may be carry-over from other donors' samples. The sample taken for sequencing was memory CD8+ T cells from PBMCs. Subset noted: CD45RO+ cells pooled with CCR7-negative TemRA cells. The J gene is TRBJ2-1, the V gene TRBV4-1; unclear D gene. CDR3 sequence (DNA): TGCGCCAGCAGCCCGACCCCCTTTGGAGAGGACAATGAGCAGTTCTTC. It yields the protein CASSPTPFGEDNEQFF.